A selection of T cell receptor beta chains follows, all from one sample in a study of T and B cells in COVID-19 patients. One entry per CDR3 protein, called by TCRdb with MiXCR from the multiplex PCR reads. The repertoire consists of 6,500 to 8,500 distinct CDR3 sequences, with approximately 30% occurring once and the leading ten covering 17%. The sequenced material came from blood. Every receptor here comes from a human donor with active COVID-19. Both conserved end residues are part of each CDR3. A D gene is named only where the DNA matches it firmly. Expanded clones get a size class; other rows say once, few or many, or leave the size out.

cdr3_length | d_call | j_call | clone_size | v_call | cdr3_aa | cdr3_nt
14 | NA | TRBJ1-4 | NA | TRBV7-9 | CASSFEGYNEKLFF | TGTGCCAGCAGCTTTGAAGGCTATAATGAAAAACTGTTTTTT
15 | NA | TRBJ1-4 | NA | TRBV6-1 | CASSSPGAPAEKLFF | TGTGCCAGCAGTAGCCCTGGGGCGCCGGCTGAAAAACTGTTTTTT
14 | NA | TRBJ2-3 | medium-sized | TRBV29-1 | CSVEYWDRPDTQYF | TGCAGCGTTGAATATTGGGACCGTCCAGATACGCAGTATTTT
16 | TRBD1 | TRBJ2-1 | NA | TRBV6-5 | CASSYEGTEAYNEQFF | TGTGCCAGCAGTTACGAAGGGACAGAAGCTTACAATGAGCAGTTCTTC
16 | NA | TRBJ1-6 | medium-sized | TRBV19 | CASSIAFRGRNSPLHF | TGTGCCAGTAGTATAGCTTTCAGGGGACGAAATTCACCCCTCCACTTT
15 | TRBD1 | TRBJ2-1 | medium-sized | TRBV19 | CASNIKGAPYNEQFF | TGTGCCAGTAACATAAAGGGGGCCCCCTACAATGAGCAGTTCTTC
13 | NA | TRBJ2-1 | medium-sized | TRBV29-1 | CSARSPSYNEQFF | TGCAGCGCCAGGTCTCCGTCCTACAATGAGCAGTTCTTC
14 | TRBD1 | TRBJ2-7 | few | TRBV6-5 | CASSSGTGFYEQYF | TGTGCCAGCAGCTCCGGGACAGGGTTTTACGAGCAGTACTTC
14 | NA | TRBJ1-1 | medium-sized | TRBV13 | CASSLGGGSTEAFF | TGTGCCAGCAGCTTAGGAGGGGGAAGCACTGAAGCTTTCTTT
15 | TRBD1 | TRBJ1-4 | NA | TRBV4-2 | CASSQADRANEKLFF | TGTGCCAGCAGCCAAGCGGACAGGGCTAATGAAAAACTGTTTTTT
14 | TRBD1 | TRBJ2-7 | few | TRBV20-1 | CSASPTGKTYEQYF | TGCAGTGCTAGTCCGACAGGGAAAACCTACGAGCAGTACTTC
13 | TRBD1 | TRBJ1-1 | few | TRBV6-1 | CATQTGIQGEAFF | TGTGCCACCCAGACAGGGATCCAAGGTGAAGCTTTCTTT
13 | NA | TRBJ1-5 | NA | TRBV15 | CATRDRKNQPQHF | TGTGCCACGCGAGACAGGAAGAATCAGCCCCAGCATTTT
14 | TRBD1 | TRBJ2-7 | medium-sized | TRBV27 | CATGTGDFSYEQYF | TGTGCCACGGGGACAGGGGACTTTTCCTACGAGCAGTACTTC
17 | NA | TRBJ2-5 | NA | TRBV7-6 | CASSLRGAGEPKETQYF | TGTGCCAGCAGCTTAAGGGGGGCGGGGGAGCCCAAAGAGACCCAGTACTTC
14 | TRBD2 | TRBJ2-3 | NA | TRBV9 | CASSPLQRGDTQYF | TGTGCCAGCAGCCCACTCCAGCGGGGGGATACGCAGTATTTT
15 | NA | TRBJ1-3 | NA | TRBV14 | CASSQVKGFGNTIYF | TGTGCCAGCAGCCAAGTGAAGGGTTTTGGAAACACCATATATTTT
13 | NA | TRBJ1-5 | medium-sized | TRBV6-5 | CASSPLRVQPQHF | TGTGCCAGCAGTCCCCTCCGGGTGCAGCCCCAGCATTTT
15 | NA | TRBJ2-5 | NA | TRBV20-1 | CSARRGSKNTETQYF | TGCAGTGCCAGGAGGGGGTCGAAAAATACGGAGACCCAGTACTTC
15 | TRBD1 | TRBJ1-1 | NA | TRBV18 | CASSQGQGLATEAFF | TGTGCCAGCTCACAGGGACAGGGATTGGCCACTGAAGCTTTCTTT
15 | NA | TRBJ2-1 | few | TRBV20-1 | CSALSLPLGFDEQFF | TGCAGTGCTTTAAGTCTGCCCCTGGGGTTCGATGAGCAGTTCTTC
13 | NA | TRBJ2-1 | medium-sized | TRBV27 | CASSLSPSNEQFF | TGTGCCAGCAGTTTATCACCCTCCAATGAGCAGTTCTTC
13 | NA | TRBJ2-5 | few | TRBV5-4 | CASTGQSGETQYF | TGTGCCAGCACGGGACAAAGTGGAGAGACCCAGTACTTC
16 | NA | TRBJ1-5 | few | TRBV20-1 | CSARDHASGEGQPQHF | TGCAGTGCTAGAGATCACGCCTCAGGGGAGGGTCAGCCCCAGCATTTT
17 | NA | TRBJ2-1 | medium-sized | TRBV13 | CASSLAAGGPDYNEQFF | TGTGCCAGCAGCTTAGCGGCGGGCGGCCCGGATTACAATGAGCAGTTCTTC
16 | TRBD1 | TRBJ1-5 | NA | TRBV10-3 | CAISRRGPQGNQPQHF | TGTGCCATCAGTCGCAGGGGGCCTCAGGGCAATCAGCCCCAGCATTTT
15 | TRBD2 | TRBJ2-3 | once | TRBV20-1 | CSASPGGLRTDTQYF | TGCAGTGCTAGTCCGGGGGGGTTACGCACAGATACGCAGTATTTT
13 | NA | TRBJ1-5 | few | TRBV12-3/TRBV12-4 | CASSGTPKQRQHF | TGTGCCAGCAGTGGGACACCTAAACAACGCCAGCATTTT
15 | NA | TRBJ1-5 | few | TRBV7-2 | CASSLSGTPNQPQHF | TGTGCCAGCAGCTTAAGCGGGACACCAAATCAGCCCCAGCATTTT
18 | TRBD1 | TRBJ2-3 | medium-sized | TRBV11-1 | CASSLPLFRQGLGDTQYF | TGTGCCAGCAGCTTACCGCTCTTTCGACAGGGGTTGGGAGATACGCAGTATTTT
20 | NA | TRBJ2-4 | NA | TRBV10-1 | CASSVRTGTSSTVAKNIQYF | TGCGCCAGCAGTGTTCGAACAGGGACCTCATCCACTGTAGCCAAAAACATTCAGTACTTC
14 | NA | TRBJ1-3 | medium-sized | TRBV29-1 | CSVVPTGGGNTIYF | TGCAGCGTTGTCCCAACAGGCGGGGGAAACACCATATATTTT
16 | TRBD1 | TRBJ2-1 | NA | TRBV14 | CASSQGGTGRGNEQFF | TGTGCCAGCAGCCAAGGTGGGACAGGGCGTGGCAATGAGCAGTTCTTC
16 | TRBD1 | TRBJ1-6 | NA | TRBV25-1 | CASSEYRDSPNSPLHF | TGTGCCAGCAGTGAATACCGGGACAGCCCCAATTCACCCCTCCACTTT
13 | NA | TRBJ1-2 | NA | TRBV4-3 | CASSQDTTGSVLF | TGCGCCAGCAGCCAAGATACCACAGGGTCCGTCCTTTTC
14 | NA | TRBJ2-5 | medium-sized | TRBV5-6 | CASSIERVAETQYF | TGTGCCAGCAGCATTGAGCGGGTGGCGGAGACCCAGTACTTC